The 20 T cell receptor beta chains in this list originate from one sample, sequenced in a study of blood T cell repertoires in COVID-19. The method was immunoSEQ multiplex PCR; TCRdb's version includes in-frame clones alone and lacks a portion of them. The table records approximately 94,000 clones, 90% to 95% of them present only once. The specimen was peripheral blood. The receptors were sampled from a woman aged 50 to 65 in a cohort sampled during active COVID-19.

This clone has just one count. The rearrangement links TRBV5-1 to TRBJ1-4; perhaps TRBD1 as D (6 bases). In germline, CDR1 is SGHRS, CDR2 YFSETQ. The CDR3 length is 15 residues. V shed 4 bases and J shed 6 bases, with 16 bases lying between them. CDR3 DNA sequence: TGCGCCAGCAGCACGGACAGTGCCTCCCATGAAAAACTGTTTTTT. Translating it yields CASSTDSASHEKLFF. Looking up the rest from reference TRBV5-1 and TRBJ1-4 gives the full variable domain: KAGVTQTPRYLIKTRGQQVTLSCSPISGHRSVSWYQQTPGQGLQFLFEYFSETQRNKGNFPGRFSGRQFSNSRSEMNVSTLELGDSALYLCASSTDSASHEKLFFGSGTQLSVL.

The J gene is TRBJ1-1, the V gene TRBV27; D remains ambiguous. Between the trimmed V and J ends, which lost 2 bases and 4 bases, there was a span of 11 bases. CDR3 length: 14 residues. Germline V lookup: CDR1 MNHEY, CDR2 SMNVEV (reference sequence). For the CDR3, the DNA is TGTGCCAGCAGTTTAGGTCGGGGTGGCACTGAAGCTTTCTTT. Amino acids: CASSLGRGGTEAFF.

The V gene is TRBV20-1, the J gene TRBJ1-1; 7 positions match TRBD1. The germline V gene encodes CDR1 DFQATT and CDR2 SNEGSKA (reference sequence). V shed 3 bases, J shed 0 bases, and the junction held 7 bases outside the gene matches. CDR3 length: 15 residues. The DNA of the CDR3 is TGCAGTGCTAGTCCCCGGGACAGAATGAACACTGAAGCTTTCTTT. Translation: CSASPRDRMNTEAFF.

This sequence joins TRBV18 and TRBJ1-4, with a weak D call TRBD1 (6 bases). Germline CDR1 and CDR2: KGHSH and LQKENI. This CDR3 is built from 15 residues. Trimming left V 2 bases short and J 4 bases short, with 11 bases between. The CDR3 reads CASSPNRVDNEKLFF. The DNA of the CDR3 is TGTGCCAGCTCACCAAACAGGGTAGATAATGAAAAACTGTTTTTT.

This rearrangement joins TRBV5-1 to TRBJ1-4; 7 bases line up with TRBD1. This CDR3 is built from 15 residues. CDR1 and CDR2 from the germline V gene are SGHRS and YFSETQ. The J segment lost 5 bases and the V segment lost 3 bases, leaving 7 bases of the junction unmatched. The CDR3 bases are TGCGCCAGCAGCTATGATGGCAGGGGGAATGAAAAACTGTTTTTT. It encodes CASSYDGRGNEKLFF.

Concerning this clone: Germline is not matched at one junction end, which may reflect a read error. The chain recombines TRBV28 with TRBJ1-5; 12 bases match TRBD1. CDR1 is MDHEN, CDR2 SYDVKM, per germline. This CDR3 is 18 amino acids long. CDR3 amino acids: CASRLGPGQGALGQPQHF. The CDR3 DNA sequence: TGTGCCAGCCGTTTAGGCCCGGGACAGGGGGCGCTTGGGCAGCCCCAGCATTTT.

This clone is a singleton in its sample. The rearrangement joins TRBV6-6 to TRBJ2-7; 8 nucleotides line up with TRBD1. Trimming took 4 bases from V and 3 from J; bases not matched to a gene: 8. CDR3 size: 15 residues. CDR1 and CDR2 from the germline V gene are MNHNY and SVGAGI (reference sequence). The CDR3 DNA reads TGTGCCAGCAGTTCAAACAGGGGGATCGACTACGAGCAGTACTTC. Translation: CASSSNRGIDYEQYF.

The count of this clone is one. The V call is TRBV6-6, the J call TRBJ1-5; 8 nucleotides align to TRBD1. In germline, CDR1 is MNHNY, CDR2 SVGAGI (reference sequence). Unmatched junction bases numbered 10, after V lost 8 bases and J lost 4 bases. The CDR3 is 15 residues long. The CDR3 bases are TGTGCCAGCGCCCCCCGGACAGGGTTGAATCAGCCCCAGCATTTT. As protein: CASAPRTGLNQPQHF.

This clone was seen more than once but under ten times. A read error may account for a junction end that differs from germline. The chain carries TRBV7-8 and TRBJ2-3; TRBD2 aligns across 9 bases. Germline V gives CDR1 SGHVS, CDR2 FQNEAQ. The CDR3 runs to 11 residues. CDR3 loop: CASSRSGSVNF. Here the CDR3 DNA reads TGTGCCAGCAGCCGTAGCGGGAGCGTAAATTTT.

This clone has only a few counts. This rearrangement joins TRBV15 to TRBJ2-7; D remains ambiguous. Germline V CDR1 and CDR2: LNHNV, YYDKDF (reference sequence). There are 17 residues in the CDR3. Trimming stripped 7 bases from V and 1 base from J, with 23 bases between. CDR3 sequence: CATNCGPPALVSYEQYF. The CDR3, as DNA: TGTGCCACCAACTGTGGGCCACCAGCTTTAGTTTCCTACGAGCAGTACTTC.

This sequence joins TRBV28 and TRBJ1-5; a weak D match, TRBD1 (6 bases). Germline CDR1 is MDHEN and CDR2 is SYDVKM. This CDR3 is 14 amino acids long. Trimming shortened V by 8 bases and J by 4 bases, and 15 bases separated the two germline ends. The CDR3, as DNA: TGTGCCAGCGGAAACGGACAGCTTAATCAGCCCCAGCATTTT. Residues: CASGNGQLNQPQHF. Supplemented by reference TRBV28 and TRBJ1-5, the full variable domain reads DVKVTQSSRYLVKRTGEKVFLECVQDMDHENMFWYRQDPGLGLRLIYFSYDVKMKEKGDIPEGYSVSREKKERFSLILESASTNQTSMYLCASGNGQLNQPQHFGDGTRLSIL.

V and J are TRBV6-6 and TRBJ2-1; tentative D call: TRBD1 (5 bases). The CDR3 consists of 13 residues. Germline loops: CDR1 MNHNY, CDR2 SVGAGI (reference sequence). The V end lost 7 bases, the J end lost 9 bases, and 16 bases lay between the germline ends. CDR3 DNA: TGTGCCAGCATGGTACGGTCGCAGGGTGAGCAGTTCTTC. Encoded protein: CASMVRSQGEQFF.

The rearrangement uses TRBV4-2 and TRBJ1-6, with D unresolved. The germline V gene has CDR1 LGHNA and CDR2 YNFKEQ. This CDR3 has 14 amino acids. Trimming took 1 base from V and 10 from J, leaving 11 bases between them. The CDR3 bases are TGTGCCAGCAGCCAAGGCGAGGTCGGGTCACCCCTCCACTTT. Its translation: CASSQGEVGSPLHF.

This clone has ten or more counts. This chain uses TRBV13 with TRBJ2-7; D call uncertain. V dropped 5 bases and J dropped 3 bases, with 8 bases sitting between them. The length of the CDR3 is 12 residues. Germline lookup yields CDR1 PRHDT and CDR2 FYEKMQ (reference sequence). The CDR3 spells CASSVRYYEQYF. DNA for the CDR3: TGTGCCAGCAGCGTTAGATACTACGAGCAGTACTTC. The entire variable domain, with the rest obtained from reference TRBV13 and TRBJ2-7, is as follows: AAGVIQSPRHLIKEKRETATLKCYPIPRHDTVYWYQQGPGQDPQFLISFYEKMQSDKGSIPDRFSAQQFSDYHSELNMSSLELGDSALYFCASSVRYYEQYFGPGTRLTVT.

The chain combines TRBV6-1 with TRBJ1-5, with 7 bases aligning to TRBD1. Germline loops: CDR1 MNHNS, CDR2 SASEGT. The V and J ends lost 3 bases and 2 bases, in that order; junction bases with no gene match: 13. This CDR3 spans 18 amino acids. CDR3 sequence: CASSDPGQNALRNQPQHF. The CDR3 bases are TGTGCCAGCAGTGACCCGGGACAGAACGCTCTGCGCAATCAGCCCCAGCATTTT.

The V gene is TRBV7-9, the J gene TRBJ1-1; D remains ambiguous. Trimming stripped 1 base from V and 5 bases from J, with 8 bases between. Germline V lookup: CDR1 SEHNR, CDR2 FQNEAQ (reference sequence). This CDR3 is built from 13 residues. This CDR3 reads CASSLGGKTEAFF. CDR3 sequence (DNA): TGTGCCAGCAGCTTAGGAGGGAAGACTGAAGCTTTCTTT.

The chain has TRBV6-5 and TRBJ2-3, with a weak D call TRBD2 (6 bases). Germline V gene data show CDR1 as MNHEY and CDR2 as SVGAGI. CDR3 length: 16 amino acids. The germline V and J ends were trimmed by 2 bases and 2 bases, with 14 bases remaining between them. CDR3 in amino acids: CASSYLSRGDTDTQYF. DNA for the CDR3: TGTGCCAGCAGTTACCTCTCGCGGGGAGACACAGATACGCAGTATTTT.

The CDR3 loop reads CASSLREGKGTEAFF. The CDR3, as DNA: TGTGCCAGCAGCTTACGGGAAGGGAAAGGCACTGAAGCTTTCTTT. V and J are TRBV13 and TRBJ1-1; D gene ambiguous. Trimming took off 2 bases at V and 4 bases at J, with 14 bases between the two ends. Germline assignment: CDR1 PRHDT and CDR2 FYEKMQ (reference sequence). The CDR3 totals 15 residues.

This clone showed up just once. This sequence joins TRBV9 and TRBJ1-3; the match to TRBD1 covers 8 bases. The CDR3 is 15 residues long. Germline trimming cut 4 bases from V and 4 bases from J; bases unmatched to any gene: 7. Germline CDR1 SGDLS, CDR2 YYNGEE. This CDR3 reads CASSPRQGSGNTIYF. The CDR3 coding sequence is TGTGCCAGCAGCCCCCGACAGGGGTCGGGAAACACCATATATTTT.

The gene calls are TRBV6-1 and TRBJ2-7, with 8 positions matching TRBD1. J gave up 1 base and V 3 bases, and 5 bases lay outside the gene matches. The germline V gene encodes CDR1 MNHNS and CDR2 SASEGT. This CDR3 comprises 15 residues. CDR3 nucleotide sequence: TGTGCCAGCAGTGAGACGGACAGGGTTTCCTACGAGCAGTACTTC. Its protein is CASSETDRVSYEQYF.